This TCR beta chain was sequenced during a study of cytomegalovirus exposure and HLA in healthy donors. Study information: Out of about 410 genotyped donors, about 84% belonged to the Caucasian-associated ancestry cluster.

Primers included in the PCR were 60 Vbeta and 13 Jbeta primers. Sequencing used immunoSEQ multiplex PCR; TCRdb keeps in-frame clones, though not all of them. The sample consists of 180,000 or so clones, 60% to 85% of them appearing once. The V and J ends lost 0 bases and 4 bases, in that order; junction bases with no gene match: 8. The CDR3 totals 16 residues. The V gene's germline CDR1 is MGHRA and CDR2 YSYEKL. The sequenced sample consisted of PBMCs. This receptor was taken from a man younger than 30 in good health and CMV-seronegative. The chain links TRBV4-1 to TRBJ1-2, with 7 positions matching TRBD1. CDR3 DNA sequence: TGCGCCAGCAGCCAAGATCTTGGGACAGAAGTCTATGGCTACACCTTC. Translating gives CASSQDLGTEVYGYTF.